The following is a T cell receptor (beta chain) sequence with its context. The CDR3 loop spans 16 amino acids. V lost 1 base, J lost 1 base, and 14 bases lay in between. CDR1 LNHNV and CDR2 YYDKDF come from the germline V gene (reference sequence). These data are taken from a study of cytomegalovirus exposure and HLA in healthy donors. Study summary: Ancestry clustering placed more than 80% of over 300 genotyped donors in the Caucasian-associated cluster.

PCR involved 60 Vbeta and 13 Jbeta primers. Clones were read by immunoSEQ multiplex PCR, and TCRdb kept only the in-frame ones, dropping some. The sample lists roughly 240,000 clones, around 80% occurring once. This sequence was found in a boy aged 10-17 years in good health and CMV-seronegative. This chain joins TRBV15 and TRBJ2-7; maybe TRBD2 (5 bases). The material sequenced was PBMCs. This CDR3 is CATSRGTGSPSYEQYF. The DNA for the CDR3 is TGTGCCACCAGCAGAGGAACTGGGAGCCCGTCCTACGAGCAGTACTTC.